The rows below give T cell receptor beta chains drawn from one sample of a study of tumor-infiltrating lymphocytes in primary liver carcinoma. TCRdb re-called the multiplex PCR reads with MiXCR, one entry per CDR3 protein. Here the sample spans around 100,000 distinct CDR3 sequences, around 73% being singletons. The sample comprised liver tumor tissue from sampling region 2. Receptors were obtained from a woman aged 55-75 years with primary liver carcinoma and hepatitis B virus infection. Each CDR3 is given with its conserved first and last residue. The order of the fields is J gene, V gene, clone size, CDR3 length, D gene, CDR3 DNA, CDR3 protein. The D gene is left open where the match is weak. For some rows the clone size is stated as once, few or many, or as a class when expanded; others skip it.

j_call: TRBJ1-2
v_call: TRBV5-6
clone_size: -
cdr3_length: 14
d_call: -
cdr3_nt: TGTGCCAGCAGCTACGGGACACCAAACTATGGTTACGCCTTC
cdr3_aa: CASSYGTPNYGYAF

j_call: TRBJ2-7
v_call: TRBV11-2
clone_size: -
cdr3_length: 17
d_call: -
cdr3_nt: TGTGCCGGCAGCGGCATGACAGGAGCCCTTCTCTCCTGCGAGCAGTACTTC
cdr3_aa: CAGSGMTGALLSCEQYF

j_call: TRBJ1-3
v_call: TRBV12-3/TRBV12-4
clone_size: -
cdr3_length: 14
d_call: -
cdr3_nt: TGTGCCACTATACAGGGTACCTCTGTTAACACCATATATTTT
cdr3_aa: CATIQGTSVNTIYF

j_call: TRBJ2-3
v_call: TRBV4-2
clone_size: -
cdr3_length: 15
d_call: -
cdr3_nt: TGTGTCAGCAGCCAAGATCCGGATAGCACAGCTACGCAGTATTTT
cdr3_aa: CVSSQDPDSTATQYF

j_call: TRBJ1-6
v_call: TRBV5-6
clone_size: many
cdr3_length: 17
d_call: -
cdr3_nt: TGTGCCAGCAGCTTCCGCGGGGATCTCTCCTATAATTCACCCCTCCACTTT
cdr3_aa: CASSFRGDLSYNSPLHF

j_call: TRBJ1-5
v_call: TRBV11-2
clone_size: medium-sized
cdr3_length: 15
d_call: TRBD1
cdr3_nt: TGTGCCAGCAGCTTAGAAGCAGGGGGTACTCAGCCCCAGCATTTT
cdr3_aa: CASSLEAGGTQPQHF

j_call: TRBJ2-7
v_call: TRBV4-1
clone_size: -
cdr3_length: 16
d_call: -
cdr3_nt: TGCGCCAGCAGCCGATGGTATTCGGGACCCACCTACGAGCAGTACTTC
cdr3_aa: CASSRWYSGPTYEQYF

j_call: TRBJ2-3
v_call: TRBV6-6
clone_size: many
cdr3_length: 17
d_call: -
cdr3_nt: TGTGCCAGCAGCCGACACGGGGGTGACCGAGGCACAGATACGCAGTATTTT
cdr3_aa: CASSRHGGDRGTDTQYF

j_call: TRBJ2-7
v_call: TRBV6-5
clone_size: -
cdr3_length: 14
d_call: -
cdr3_nt: TGTGCCAGCAATCAAGATAAGGGCGGGCACGAGCAGTACTTC
cdr3_aa: CASNQDKGGHEQYF

j_call: TRBJ1-5
v_call: TRBV2
clone_size: -
cdr3_length: 14
d_call: -
cdr3_nt: TGTGCCAGCAGTGACTGGGGTACACATCAGCCCCAGCATTTT
cdr3_aa: CASSDWGTHQPQHF

j_call: TRBJ2-3
v_call: TRBV11-2
clone_size: -
cdr3_length: 14
d_call: -
cdr3_nt: TGTGCCAGCAGCGCACAACAGGGGGGGAATACGCAGTATTTT
cdr3_aa: CASSAQQGGNTQYF

j_call: TRBJ1-4
v_call: TRBV4-1
clone_size: many
cdr3_length: 18
d_call: -
cdr3_nt: TGCGCCAGCAGCCAAGAAGAGGGGAGGGGGGATCGGCAAGAAAAACTGTTTTTT
cdr3_aa: CASSQEEGRGDRQEKLFF

j_call: TRBJ1-2
v_call: TRBV24-1
clone_size: -
cdr3_length: 12
d_call: -
cdr3_nt: TGTGCCACCTGTGATTTGGGGTATGGCTACACCTTC
cdr3_aa: CATCDLGYGYTF

j_call: TRBJ1-4
v_call: TRBV28
clone_size: -
cdr3_length: 14
d_call: -
cdr3_nt: TGTGCCAGCAGCCCCCAGGGAGGTAATGAAAAACTGCTTTTT
cdr3_aa: CASSPQGGNEKLLF

j_call: TRBJ2-1
v_call: TRBV6-6
clone_size: -
cdr3_length: 12
d_call: -
cdr3_nt: TGTGCCAGCAGTTACTCGTGCGCTGAGAAGTTCTTC
cdr3_aa: CASSYSCAEKFF

j_call: TRBJ2-3
v_call: TRBV28
clone_size: -
cdr3_length: 15
d_call: -
cdr3_nt: TGTGCCAGCAAGTTCCCGGGTATATACACAAATACGCAGTATTTT
cdr3_aa: CASKFPGIYTNTQYF

j_call: TRBJ1-5
v_call: TRBV30
clone_size: once
cdr3_length: 13
d_call: -
cdr3_nt: TGTGCCTGGAGTTCACAGGGTAAACAGCCCCAGCATTTT
cdr3_aa: CAWSSQGKQPQHF

j_call: TRBJ1-1
v_call: TRBV6-2/TRBV6-3
clone_size: many
cdr3_length: 12
d_call: -
cdr3_nt: TGTGCCAGCAGTTTAAGGCGGACTGAAGCTTTCTTT
cdr3_aa: CASSLRRTEAFF

j_call: TRBJ2-1
v_call: TRBV29-1
clone_size: -
cdr3_length: 14
d_call: -
cdr3_nt: TGCAGCGCGTGGGCCAGAAATTCCTACAATGAGCAATTCTTC
cdr3_aa: CSAWARNSYNEQFF

j_call: TRBJ2-3
v_call: TRBV5-4
clone_size: many
cdr3_length: 15
d_call: -
cdr3_nt: TGTGCCAGCAGCTGGAGGAGCGGTAACACAGATACGCAGTATTTT
cdr3_aa: CASSWRSGNTDTQYF

j_call: TRBJ2-3
v_call: TRBV5-1
clone_size: many
cdr3_length: 12
d_call: -
cdr3_nt: TGCGCCAGCAGCTTGGAGTCGGATACGCAGTATTTT
cdr3_aa: CASSLESDTQYF

j_call: TRBJ2-3
v_call: TRBV11-3
clone_size: -
cdr3_length: 17
d_call: -
cdr3_nt: TGTGCCAGCAGCTTGTCCTTTCGGCCGCTACGGATAGATACGCAGTATTTT
cdr3_aa: CASSLSFRPLRIDTQYF

j_call: TRBJ2-2
v_call: TRBV6-1
clone_size: once
cdr3_length: 16
d_call: TRBD2
cdr3_nt: TGTGCCAGCAGCTCCGGGACTAGCGTCAACACTGGGGAGCCGTTTTTT
cdr3_aa: CASSSGTSVNTGEPFF

j_call: TRBJ2-5
v_call: TRBV2
clone_size: -
cdr3_length: 12
d_call: -
cdr3_nt: TGTGCCAGCAGCCCGCCAAGCGAGACCCAGTACTTC
cdr3_aa: CASSPPSETQYF

j_call: TRBJ1-2
v_call: TRBV28
clone_size: -
cdr3_length: 15
d_call: -
cdr3_nt: TGTGTCAGCTGTGCCGGGGGGGCCCGGGGGTATGGCTACACCTTC
cdr3_aa: CVSCAGGARGYGYTF

j_call: TRBJ2-1
v_call: TRBV11-2
clone_size: -
cdr3_length: 15
d_call: -
cdr3_nt: TGCGCCAGCAGCTTGCCGGGATCATGGGACGATGAGCAGTTCTTC
cdr3_aa: CASSLPGSWDDEQFF

j_call: TRBJ2-1
v_call: TRBV29-1
clone_size: -
cdr3_length: 13
d_call: -
cdr3_nt: TGCAGCGTTTATTTGGCGGGAAGTGGTGAGCAGTTCTTC
cdr3_aa: CSVYLAGSGEQFF

j_call: TRBJ1-1
v_call: TRBV28
clone_size: -
cdr3_length: 13
d_call: -
cdr3_nt: TGTGCCAGCAGTTTTCAGGGTTACGCTGAAGCTTTCTTT
cdr3_aa: CASSFQGYAEAFF

j_call: TRBJ1-1
v_call: TRBV2
clone_size: -
cdr3_length: 14
d_call: -
cdr3_nt: TGTGCCAGCAGTGAATTTGGGGGGAGGGCTGAAGCTTTCTTT
cdr3_aa: CASSEFGGRAEAFF

j_call: TRBJ2-1
v_call: TRBV11-3
clone_size: -
cdr3_length: 17
d_call: -
cdr3_nt: TGTGCCAGCAGCTCCCGGGGGGCGCGGACTATTGGCAATGAGCTGTTCTTC
cdr3_aa: CASSSRGARTIGNELFF

j_call: TRBJ2-6
v_call: TRBV7-9
clone_size: few
cdr3_length: 13
d_call: -
cdr3_nt: TGTGCCAGCACCCCCTCTGGGGCCAACGTCCTGACTTTC
cdr3_aa: CASTPSGANVLTF

j_call: TRBJ2-7
v_call: TRBV2
clone_size: few
cdr3_length: 15
d_call: -
cdr3_nt: TGTGCCAGCAGATTAACAGGTTGGAGCTCCTACGAGCAGTACTTC
cdr3_aa: CASRLTGWSSYEQYF

j_call: TRBJ2-1
v_call: TRBV6-1
clone_size: -
cdr3_length: 20
d_call: TRBD2
cdr3_nt: TGTGCCAGCAACCTCCGGACTAGCGGGACGAAACTCGCCTCCTACAATGAGCGGTTCTTC
cdr3_aa: CASNLRTSGTKLASYNERFF

j_call: TRBJ1-2
v_call: TRBV12-3/TRBV12-4
clone_size: -
cdr3_length: 13
d_call: -
cdr3_nt: TGTGCCAACAGTTTTCGGGAGGAGTACGGCTACACCTTC
cdr3_aa: CANSFREEYGYTF

j_call: TRBJ2-7
v_call: TRBV4-2
clone_size: once
cdr3_length: 20
d_call: TRBD2
cdr3_nt: TGTGCCAGCAGCCCCCCGGTCGGCGGGAGGAAACCGGCTTCCCTCTACGAGCAGTACTTC
cdr3_aa: CASSPPVGGRKPASLYEQYF

j_call: TRBJ2-1
v_call: TRBV24-1
clone_size: -
cdr3_length: 15
d_call: TRBD2
cdr3_nt: TGTGCCATCAGTGATTCGGGGACTAGCGGTCCTGAGCAGTTCTTC
cdr3_aa: CAISDSGTSGPEQFF

j_call: TRBJ2-7
v_call: TRBV21-1
clone_size: -
cdr3_length: 16
d_call: -
cdr3_nt: TGTGCCAGCAGCAAAGACGCCGCCCGACTATGGTACGAGCAGTACTTC
cdr3_aa: CASSKDAARLWYEQYF

j_call: TRBJ2-6
v_call: TRBV12-3/TRBV12-4
clone_size: -
cdr3_length: 15
d_call: -
cdr3_nt: TGTGCTAGCAGTTTACGGAGAGCTTGGGCCAACGTCCTGACTTTC
cdr3_aa: CASSLRRAWANVLTF

j_call: TRBJ1-2
v_call: TRBV6-5
clone_size: -
cdr3_length: 15
d_call: TRBD1
cdr3_nt: TGTGCCAGCAGCAAGGGAGAACAGGGGAGCTATGGCTACATCTTC
cdr3_aa: CASSKGEQGSYGYIF

j_call: TRBJ2-1
v_call: TRBV6-1
clone_size: few
cdr3_length: 15
d_call: -
cdr3_nt: TGTGCCGGCCCCCCGAGGGGGAGGAGGGTCCTTGAGCAGTTCTTC
cdr3_aa: CAGPPRGRRVLEQFF

j_call: TRBJ2-3
v_call: TRBV6-5
clone_size: -
cdr3_length: 15
d_call: TRBD2
cdr3_nt: TGTGCGAGCAGGTTGAGCGGGAGGATTACATATACGCAGTATTTT
cdr3_aa: CASRLSGRITYTQYF

j_call: TRBJ2-5
v_call: TRBV5-4
clone_size: -
cdr3_length: 16
d_call: TRBD1
cdr3_nt: TGTTCCAGCAACCCCTGGACAGGGGATCTCGGTGAGACTCAGTACTTC
cdr3_aa: CSSNPWTGDLGETQYF

j_call: TRBJ1-1
v_call: TRBV6-1
clone_size: -
cdr3_length: 15
d_call: -
cdr3_nt: TGTACCAGCATTGCCCCCGGGGGACTCCGCGATGGGGCTTTCTTT
cdr3_aa: CTSIAPGGLRDGAFF

j_call: TRBJ2-7
v_call: TRBV6-1
clone_size: once
cdr3_length: 14
d_call: -
cdr3_nt: TGTGCCAGCTCCCTGACACTCCAATCCTACGATCAGTACTTC
cdr3_aa: CASSLTLQSYDQYF

j_call: TRBJ2-5
v_call: TRBV19
clone_size: -
cdr3_length: 11
d_call: -
cdr3_nt: TGTGCCAGTAGTCCACAGGAGGCCCAGTACTTC
cdr3_aa: CASSPQEAQYF

j_call: TRBJ2-3
v_call: TRBV7-9
clone_size: many
cdr3_length: 15
d_call: TRBD1
cdr3_nt: TGTGCCAGCAGCTTAGGGGACAGGGGGCCCGATACGCAGTATTTT
cdr3_aa: CASSLGDRGPDTQYF

j_call: TRBJ1-2
v_call: TRBV7-9
clone_size: -
cdr3_length: 16
d_call: TRBD1
cdr3_nt: TGTGCCAGCAGCTTAGGGAGACCGGGACAGGGGAATGGCTACACCTTC
cdr3_aa: CASSLGRPGQGNGYTF

j_call: TRBJ2-2
v_call: TRBV6-1
clone_size: -
cdr3_length: 14
d_call: -
cdr3_nt: TGTGTCAGCAGTGAACTGCTCTTGAGGGGGGAGCTGTTTTTT
cdr3_aa: CVSSELLLRGELFF

j_call: TRBJ2-3
v_call: TRBV28
clone_size: -
cdr3_length: 15
d_call: TRBD2
cdr3_nt: TGTGACAGCAGTTTATTAGCGGGAACTGGAGATACGCAGTATTTT
cdr3_aa: CDSSLLAGTGDTQYF

j_call: TRBJ2-1
v_call: TRBV11-1
clone_size: -
cdr3_length: 12
d_call: -
cdr3_nt: TGTGCCAGTACCTTAGAACCCCATGAGCAGTTCTTC
cdr3_aa: CASTLEPHEQFF

j_call: TRBJ2-5
v_call: TRBV5-6
clone_size: -
cdr3_length: 17
d_call: TRBD1
cdr3_nt: TGTGACAGCAGCTTGGGGCAGGGGGCCCGTAGCCTAGAGACCCAGTACTTC
cdr3_aa: CDSSLGQGARSLETQYF

j_call: TRBJ1-5
v_call: TRBV11-2
clone_size: -
cdr3_length: 14
d_call: -
cdr3_nt: TGTGCCAGCAGCTTACTATCGGGGGATCAGTCCCGGCATTTT
cdr3_aa: CASSLLSGDQSRHF

j_call: TRBJ1-1
v_call: TRBV5-6
clone_size: many
cdr3_length: 13
d_call: -
cdr3_nt: TGTGCCAGCAGCAATAGAGGAGACACTGAAGCTTTCTTT
cdr3_aa: CASSNRGDTEAFF

j_call: TRBJ2-2
v_call: TRBV11-2
clone_size: -
cdr3_length: 15
d_call: TRBD1
cdr3_nt: TGTGCCATCAAGGACAGGACCCGGAACACCGGGGAGTTGTTTTTT
cdr3_aa: CAIKDRTRNTGELFF